Described below is a single TCR beta chain sequence and its context. Original analysis: For nucleated cells, counts were estimated from reference gene primer amplification. Repertoires were generated with immunoSEQ multiplex PCR, while TCRdb's copy carries only in-frame clones and drops some. Clonal size and the V and J genes are those of that table, whereas D and trimming came from the DNA. The table lists 100,000 or so clones, around 81% of them singletons. The CDR3 extends over 14 amino acids. Germline-derived CDR1 and CDR2 are MNHEY and SVGAGI. Trimming removed 5 bases from V and 4 bases from J, with 12 bases in between. The data are from a study of blood T cell repertoires in COVID-19. Background on the study: The United States, Italy and Spain provided the acute and convalescent COVID-19 samples. PBMCs, B-cell-depleted T cells, or T cells were the source of the cDNA or gDNA that made up the material.

Sequencing used peripheral blood. The chain joins TRBV6-5 to TRBJ1-3; tentative D call: TRBD1 (6 bases). The sequence was obtained from a man aged 45 to 65 with active or convalescent COVID-19. The CDR3: CASSLSGTGNTIYF. The CDR3 DNA reads TGTGCCAGCAGTCTATCCGGGACAGGAAACACCATATATTTT.